This record looks at one T cell receptor (beta chain) sequence and its context. What this receptor recognizes is not known. No quality values exist for individual bases; no much larger clone is one base distant. TCR CDR3 regions were amplified from genomic DNA by multiplex PCR using the deep immunoSEQ assay. Extracted genomic DNA from each cell subset was spread evenly across all wells of several immunoSEQ 96-well plates, with each plate serving as a replicate. Each replicate PCR for sorted subsets received about 220 ng genomic DNA, equal to roughly 33,000 T cell genomes. Purified libraries were quantified with a Qubit 3.0 fluorometer, sized on a Bioanalyzer 2100, and re-quantified with the KAPA Library Quantification kit. Every immunoSEQ 96-well plate was sequenced on a separate single-read 150-cycle Illumina NextSeq 550 flow cell. The study's processing was this. The immunoSEQ output contained only junctional sequences without quality scores, so filtering could not match that applied to full-length reads. Sequences were annotated with PyIR, a Python wrapper for IgBLAST v1.9, and V/J genes and CDR3 were assigned using IMGT germline references. Reads with weak V/J assignments (E-value above 1e-6), missing CDR3, stop codons, out-of-frame junctions, or ambiguous translated residues were removed. V3J clonotypes were defined as sequences sharing the same inferred V gene, J gene, and CDR3 amino acid sequence. The percentage overlap between two repertoires was calculated by dividing the number of shared unique clonotypes by the size of the smaller repertoire. Repertoire richness was assessed with RTK rarefaction, the Chao1 estimator, and Recon v2.1 estimates of unobserved clonotypes. OLGA was used to compute generation probabilities for all TCRbeta clonotypes that the gDNA method yielded from a handful of donors. The source is immuneACCESS, and TCRdb retained only in-frame sequences with V and J called. Part of the clones is not carried over; for the studies checked, unresolved V genes explain less than half of this, and the remainder is unexplained. V and J calls plus clone size are reproduced from that table; the DNA served to infer D and trimming. Across this sample there are about a million clones, with roughly 80% seen only once. Jointly, the top ten make up over 0.8% of the sample.

Donors were healthy HIV-negative adults with no recently reported acute infections or vaccinations. All donors were Caucasian adults living in Nashville, Tennessee, USA. CD4+ T cells were enriched by magnetic negative selection; naive cells were then positively selected on CD45RA, and the negative fraction formed the memory subset. Blood was obtained by leukapheresis, after which PBMCs were separated by Ficoll-Histopaque density gradient centrifugation and cryopreserved in liquid nitrogen vapor phase. Analytical flow cytometry was used to check the purity and quantity of each magnetically sorted T cell population. From each sorted fraction, genomic DNA was isolated and quantified by UV absorbance on a Nanodrop 2000c. The data stem from a study of shared clonotypes between healthy human individuals (dated by TCRdb to the early 2020s). General notes on the study: Three men and two women, aged 18 to 49 years, made up the cohort. For each donor, CD4 naive and CD4 memory were each given three plates, CD8 naive was given two plates, and CD8 memory was given one plate. To estimate repertoire size and how much clonotype sharing occurs between individuals, the study deeply sequenced the blood TCR repertoires of roughly 5 healthy adults. Different laboratories and diverse techniques were used to prepare libraries and sequence TCR repertoires, to increase sequencing depth and limit assay-specific biases. Between about 0.8 and 9 billion PBMCs per donor were obtained by leukapheresis. Paper-wide results and their limitations: Sampling was restricted to blood, and TCR repertoires in tissue are likely to differ from TCR repertoires in blood. Estimated clonotype richness was generally larger for naive than for memory subsets. Compared with non-shared clonotypes, the clonotypes found in all four sorted-subset donors had higher generation probabilities. Because the study included a small number of donors, the genetic and exposure-history diversity represented was limited. Sharing across a few donors was observed for about 5% of naive CD4, 3% to 4% of naive CD8, 2.3% of memory CD4, and approximately 0.41% of memory CD8 clonotypes. Based on pairwise subsampling, the degree of clonotype sharing among donors was expected to be affected by sequencing depth. Even with the large sequencing depth, rarefaction of the sorted-subset datasets indicated that sequencing was incomplete.

CDR1 and CDR2 are drawn from the germline V gene: SGHRS, YFSETQ. The cysteine opens and the phenylalanine closes a CDR3 of 16 amino acids. Just CDR3 DNA is preserved here, 48 bases in frame from base 1. Germline trimming: 4 bases from V, 1 base from J; junction bases outside gene matches: 7. The receptor was isolated from a man aged 18 to 30 in good health. Some clones in this sample may be carry-over from other donors' samples. The chain was built from TRBV5-1 and TRBJ2-7; 11 bases in the junction line up with TRBD1. The source material was memory CD4+ T cells from PBMCs. In the paper's terms, the cell subset or site label means: CD45RA-negative fraction. The CDR3 here reads CASSRDGTGGSYEQYF. The base sequence is TGCGCCAGCAGCAGGGACGGGACAGGGGGTTCCTACGAGCAGTACTTC.